A single sample is the source of the 11 T cell receptor beta chains below, sequenced in a study of type 1 regulatory T cells. The antigens these receptors bind are not known. In TCRdb, the reads were re-called with MiXCR into one record per CDR3 protein. The top ten hold 7.6% of the sample, which has about 74,000 distinct CDR3 sequences, nearly 65% seen once. The material sequenced was cultured T cells, either the whole culture or a sorted T cell fraction (not recorded which). As for subset: Tr1-enriched cell product generated in vitro against host alloantigens. Source of these receptors: a human donor in good health.

V gene TRBV6-5 combines with J gene TRBJ2-7; weak D call: TRBD2 (6 bases). Per germline, CDR1 MNHEY and CDR2 SVGAGI. This CDR3 is built from 14 residues. Trimming removed 5 bases from V and 0 bases from J, with 11 bases in between. CDR3 protein: CASSNPGSSYEQYF. The CDR3 coding sequence is TGTGCCAGCAGTAACCCCGGGAGCTCCTACGAGCAGTACTTC.

The genes are TRBV4-1 and TRBJ2-6; 8 bases map to TRBD2. J was trimmed by 2 bases and V by 8 bases; bases with no gene match: 2. The CDR3 sequence is 14 residues long. Germline V gene lookup returns CDR1 MGHRA and CDR2 YSYEKL. The CDR3 is CASHSGTGANVLTF. CDR3 sequence (DNA): TGCGCCAGCCATAGCGGGACTGGGGCCAACGTCCTGACTTTC.

The chain uses TRBV7-2 and TRBJ2-1; D is possibly TRBD2 (6 bases). Trimming shortened V by 0 bases and J by 8 bases, and 8 bases separated the two germline ends. Germline CDR1 SGHTA, CDR2 FQGNSA. This CDR3 contains 13 residues. The CDR3 DNA follows: TGTGCCAGCAGCTTAGCTAGCGGTTATGAGCAGTTCTTC. This sequence encodes CASSLASGYEQFF. Full variable domain (remainder filled in from reference TRBV7-2 and TRBJ2-1): GAGVSQSPSNKVTEKGKDVELRCDPISGHTALYWYRQSLGQGLEFLIYFQGNSAPDKSGLPSDRFSAERTGGSVSTLTIQRTQQEDSAVYLCASSLASGYEQFFGPGTRLTVL.

The CDR3 DNA is TGTGCCAGCAGCCCTAATCCGGTAAAGGTCGAGCAGTACTTC. Protein: CASSPNPVKVEQYF. The chain combines TRBV9 with TRBJ2-7; D remains unclear. The CDR3 spans 14 residues. The germline V and J ends were trimmed by 4 bases and 6 bases, with 17 bases remaining between them. Germline V lookup: CDR1 SGDLS, CDR2 YYNGEE.

J is TRBJ2-7 and V is TRBV4-3, with 10 nucleotides matching TRBD2. The J segment lost 3 bases and the V segment lost 3 bases, leaving 5 bases of the junction unmatched. Germline V lookup: CDR1 LGHNA, CDR2 YSLEER. The CDR3 runs to 15 residues. CDR3 nucleotides: TGCGCCAGCAGCCAGACTTTAGCGGGAGGCTACGAGCAGTACTTC. Translation: CASSQTLAGGYEQYF.

The chain recombines TRBV18 with TRBJ1-4, with no clear D. Germline CDR1 reads KGHSH; CDR2 reads LQKENI. V was clipped by 2 bases and J by 0 bases, with 10 bases between them. The CDR3 spans 16 residues. CDR3 protein: CASSPWVQATNEKLFF. The CDR3 nucleotides are TGTGCCAGCTCACCATGGGTACAAGCAACTAATGAAAAACTGTTTTTT. The complete variable domain, with remaining parts taken from reference TRBV18 and TRBJ1-4, reads NAGVMQNPRHLVRRRGQEARLRCSPMKGHSHVYWYRQLPEEGLKFMVYLQKENIIDESGMPKERFSAEFPKEGPSILRIQQVVRGDSAAYFCASSPWVQATNEKLFFGSGTQLSVL.

This clonotype has just a few counts. The gene calls are TRBV6-5 and TRBJ1-1, with a weak D call TRBD1 (6 bases). The CDR3 length is 14 residues. Trimming took off 4 bases at V and 4 bases at J, with 13 bases between the two ends. The germline CDR1 and CDR2 sequences are MNHEY and SVGAGI. CDR3 coding DNA: TGTGCCAGCAGTTGGAACAGGGTGAGCACTGAAGCTTTCTTT. This translates into CASSWNRVSTEAFF.

The chain uses TRBV3-1 and TRBJ2-1, with D hard to call. The CDR3 consists of 14 residues. Germline loops: CDR1 LGHDT, CDR2 YNNKEL (reference sequence). V gave up 1 base and J gave up 2 bases, with 6 bases separating them. CDR3 region: CASSQVSAYNEQFF. Here the CDR3 DNA reads TGTGCCAGCAGCCAAGTGTCAGCCTACAATGAGCAGTTCTTC.

This clonotype was detected only a few times. The chain employs TRBV19 and TRBJ2-2; D call uncertain. V dropped 1 base and J dropped 5 bases, with 2 bases sitting between them. Germline V gives CDR1 LNHDA, CDR2 SQIVND (reference sequence). The CDR3 sequence is 12 residues long. The CDR3 region is CASSIVTGELFF. The DNA of the CDR3 is TGTGCCAGTAGTATAGTAACCGGGGAGCTGTTTTTT.

The CDR3 here is CASSQFFGGSHEQYF. The CDR3 bases are TGTGCCAGCAGCCAGTTCTTTGGCGGATCCCACGAGCAGTACTTC. The chain combines TRBV4-2 with TRBJ2-7; D not resolved. Trimming took 3 bases from V and 5 from J, leaving 17 bases between them. The germline V gene has CDR1 LGHNA and CDR2 YNFKEQ. This CDR3 region has 15 residues.

This clonotype was picked up a small number of times. The chain joins TRBV2 to TRBJ2-7; D is undetermined. Germline V gives CDR1 SNHLY, CDR2 FYNNEI. The CDR3 loop spans 12 amino acids. V lost 4 bases and J 2 bases, leaving 6 bases between the germline ends. CDR3 sequence: CASSVSAYEQYF. The DNA of the CDR3 is TGTGCCAGCAGTGTTTCAGCCTACGAGCAGTACTTC.